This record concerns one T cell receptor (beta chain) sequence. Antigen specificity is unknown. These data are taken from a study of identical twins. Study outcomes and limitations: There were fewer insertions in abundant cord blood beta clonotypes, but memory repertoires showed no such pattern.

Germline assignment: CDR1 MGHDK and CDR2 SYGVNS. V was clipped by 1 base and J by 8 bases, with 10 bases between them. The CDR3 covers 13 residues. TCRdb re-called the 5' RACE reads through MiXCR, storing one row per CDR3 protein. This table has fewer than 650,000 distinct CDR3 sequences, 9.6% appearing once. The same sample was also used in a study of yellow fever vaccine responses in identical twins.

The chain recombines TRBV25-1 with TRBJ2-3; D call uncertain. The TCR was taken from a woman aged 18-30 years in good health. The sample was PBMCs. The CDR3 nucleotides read TGTGCCAGCAGTGAATTTACCTCGGGTACGCAGTATTTT. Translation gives CASSEFTSGTQYF.